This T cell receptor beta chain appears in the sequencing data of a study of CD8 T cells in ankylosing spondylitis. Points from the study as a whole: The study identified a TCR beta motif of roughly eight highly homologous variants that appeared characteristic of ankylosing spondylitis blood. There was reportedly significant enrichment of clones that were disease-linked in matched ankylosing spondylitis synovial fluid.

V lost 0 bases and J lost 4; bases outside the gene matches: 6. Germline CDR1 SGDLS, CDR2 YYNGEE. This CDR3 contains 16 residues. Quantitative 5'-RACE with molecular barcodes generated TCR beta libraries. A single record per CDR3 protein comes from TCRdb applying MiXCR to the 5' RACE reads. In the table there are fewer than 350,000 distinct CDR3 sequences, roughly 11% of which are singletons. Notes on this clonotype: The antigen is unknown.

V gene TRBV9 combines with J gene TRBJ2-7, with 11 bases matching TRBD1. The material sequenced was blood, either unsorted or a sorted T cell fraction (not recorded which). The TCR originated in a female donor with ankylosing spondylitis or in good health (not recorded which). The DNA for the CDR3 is TGTGCCAGCAGCGTAGGATCCGGGACAGGGGGTTACGAGCAGTACTTC. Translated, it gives CASSVGSGTGGYEQYF.